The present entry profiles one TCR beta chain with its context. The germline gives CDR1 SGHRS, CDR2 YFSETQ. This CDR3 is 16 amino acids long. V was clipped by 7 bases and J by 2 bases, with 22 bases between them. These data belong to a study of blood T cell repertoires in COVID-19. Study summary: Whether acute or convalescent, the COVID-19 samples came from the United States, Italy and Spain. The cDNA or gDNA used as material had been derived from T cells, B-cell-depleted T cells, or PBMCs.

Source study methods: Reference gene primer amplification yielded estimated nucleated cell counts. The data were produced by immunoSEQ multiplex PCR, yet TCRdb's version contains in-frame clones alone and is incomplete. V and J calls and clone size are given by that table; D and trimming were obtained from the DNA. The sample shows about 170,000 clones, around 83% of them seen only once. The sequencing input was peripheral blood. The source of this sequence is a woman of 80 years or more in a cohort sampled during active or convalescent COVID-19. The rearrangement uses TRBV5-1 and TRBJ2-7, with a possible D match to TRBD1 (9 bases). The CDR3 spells CASAPGGGQGAYEQYV. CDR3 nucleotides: TGCGCCAGCGCCCCCGGGGGGGGACAGGGAGCCTACGAGCAGTACGTC.